The 30 T cell receptor beta chains below come from one sample, sequenced in a study of blood T cell repertoires in COVID-19 (dated by TCRdb to about 2020). Library generation was performed with the immunoSEQ multiplex PCR assay. TCRdb obtained this table from immuneACCESS and retained in-frame rearrangements with V and J assigned. These tables miss some clones; where compared with another copy, unresolved V genes account for less than half of the shortfall, and the remainder is unexplained. This sample comprises 200,000 to 250,000 clones, around 81% of them detected only once. The ten top clones hold less than 2.5% of the sample. The sample consisted of peripheral blood. These receptors all stem from an older woman with acute or convalescent COVID-19.

This chain connects TRBV30 to TRBJ2-7; 11 nucleotides align to TRBD2. Germline loops: CDR1 GTSNPN, CDR2 SVGIG (reference sequence). V shed 6 bases, J shed 4 bases, and the junction held 2 bases outside the gene matches. The CDR3 sequence is 12 residues long. The CDR3 nucleotides read TGTGCCTGCGGACTAGCGGGTTACGAGCAGTACTTC. Translated: CACGLAGYEQYF. The full variable domain, in which reference TRBV30 and TRBJ2-7 provide the parts outside the CDR3, is SQTIHQWPATLVQPVGSPLSLECTVEGTSNPNLYWYRQAAGRGLQLLFYSVGIGQISSEVPQNLSASRPQDRQFILSSKKLLLSDSGFYLCACGLAGYEQYFGPGTRLTVT.

This rearrangement joins TRBV6-9 to TRBJ2-5; 7 bases are a match to TRBD2. V lost 0 bases and J lost 4; bases outside the gene matches: 8. The CDR3 has 16 residues. Germline assignment: CDR1 MNHGY and CDR2 SVAAGI. The CDR3 loop reads CASSYSIGEGRETQYF. CDR3 sequence (DNA): TGTGCCAGCAGTTATTCGATTGGGGAGGGTAGAGAGACCCAGTACTTC.

This rearrangement joins TRBV2 to TRBJ2-1, with TRBD2 as a possible D gene (5 bases). The CDR3 has 16 amino acids. V lost 1 base and J 2 bases, leaving 12 bases between the germline ends. Germline CDR1 reads SNHLY; CDR2 reads FYNNEI. The CDR3 loop is CASSEEIGLAYNEQFF. Here the CDR3 DNA reads TGTGCCAGCAGTGAAGAAATAGGACTCGCCTACAATGAGCAGTTCTTC.

The rearrangement joins TRBV19 to TRBJ1-1; weak D call: TRBD1 (5 bases). Germline CDR1 reads LNHDA; CDR2 reads SQIVND (reference sequence). The V end was cut by 8 bases, the J end by 1 base, with 17 bases between. This CDR3 region has 15 residues. DNA for the CDR3: TGTGCCAGTTCCTTACCAAGGGGATCGAACACTGAAGCTTTCTTT. Translating gives CASSLPRGSNTEAFF.

J is TRBJ2-5 and V is TRBV7-2; 8 nucleotides line up with TRBD2. Germline-derived CDR1 and CDR2 are SGHTA and FQGNSA. This CDR3 comprises 16 residues. J was trimmed by 5 bases and V by 5 bases; bases with no gene match: 13. The CDR3 protein is CASSEGTRVSFETQYF. The CDR3 nucleotides are TGTGCCAGCAGCGAAGGGACTAGAGTTTCTTTCGAGACCCAGTACTTC.

Here the CDR3 DNA reads TGTGCCAGCAGCTCGGGGGATCAGCCCCAGCATTTT. The encoded protein is CASSSGDQPQHF. This chain uses TRBV7-9 with TRBJ1-5, with D perhaps matching TRBD1 (5 bases). The V and J ends lost 4 bases and 5 bases respectively, with 6 bases between them. The CDR3 extends over 12 amino acids. From germline, CDR1 is SEHNR and CDR2 FQNEAQ (reference sequence).

This clone has only a few counts. The chain recombines TRBV7-2 with TRBJ2-1; D gene ambiguous. The CDR3 has 12 amino acids. Germline CDR1 and CDR2: SGHTA and FQGNSA. V was shortened by 5 bases and J by 5 bases, with 7 bases between the two germline ends. As DNA, the CDR3 is TGTGCCAGCAGCCGTTTTAACAATGAGCAGTTCTTC. As protein: CASSRFNNEQFF.

J is TRBJ1-4 and V is TRBV27; no clear D. V lost 5 bases and J 7 bases, leaving 14 bases between the germline ends. Germline loops: CDR1 MNHEY, CDR2 SMNVEV (reference sequence). The CDR3 consists of 14 residues. CDR3 loop: CASSPHPPGEKLFF. The CDR3 DNA follows: TGTGCCAGCAGTCCCCACCCCCCCGGTGAAAAACTGTTTTTT.

The chain employs TRBV2 and TRBJ2-5; TRBD2 agrees at 7 bases. The germline V gene has CDR1 SNHLY and CDR2 FYNNEI. V dropped 4 bases and J dropped 5; count of bases not matched to a gene: 10. The CDR3 runs 15 residues. The CDR3 protein is CASSGFEAGWETQYF. In nucleotides, the CDR3 is TGTGCCAGCAGTGGGTTCGAAGCGGGGTGGGAGACCCAGTACTTC. The full variable domain, rest sourced from reference TRBV2 and TRBJ2-5, is EPEVTQTPSHQVTQMGQEVILRCVPISNHLYFYWYRQILGQKVEFLVSFYNNEISEKSEIFDDQFSVERPDGSNFTLKIRSTKLEDSAMYFCASSGFEAGWETQYFGPGTRLLVL.

The chain uses TRBV4-2 and TRBJ2-2, with D possibly being TRBD1 (5 bases). Per germline, CDR1 LGHNA and CDR2 YNFKEQ. There are 17 residues in the CDR3. V was cut by 0 bases and J by 0 bases, with 11 bases left in between. CDR3 loop: CASSQERPGSNTGELFF. The DNA for the CDR3 is TGTGCCAGCAGCCAAGAGCGGCCAGGGTCGAACACCGGGGAGCTGTTTTTT.

The chain has TRBV6-2 or TRBV6-3 and TRBJ2-4, with 12 bases identical to TRBD2. Trimming cost V 6 bases and J 0 bases; bases outside gene matches: 12. The CDR3 totals 19 residues. Germline loops: CDR1 MNHEY, CDR2 SVGEGT. As DNA, the CDR3 is TGTGCCAGCAGCCTACCGACTAGCGGGGGCACTCTAGCCAAAAACATTCAGTACTTC. Translating gives CASSLPTSGGTLAKNIQYF.

This clone appeared a few times. The chain uses TRBV28 and TRBJ1-1; 9 nucleotides match TRBD1. The CDR3 spans 13 residues. Germline V gene sequence: CDR1 MDHEN, CDR2 SYDVKM. Trimming removed 5 bases from V and 11 bases from J; junction bases left unmatched: 9. CDR3 protein: CASSKSGTGSAFF. DNA of the CDR3: TGTGCCAGCAGTAAGTCCGGGACAGGGAGCGCTTTCTTT.

This rearrangement joins TRBV7-2 to TRBJ1-5; 8 bases line up with TRBD1. V was pared by 4 bases and J by 6 bases, with 5 bases of the junction left unmatched. The CDR3 is 14 residues long. Germline V CDR1 and CDR2: SGHTA, FQGNSA. The CDR3 bases are TGTGCCAGCAGCTACCGGACAGGGCCTCAGCCCCAGCATTTT. Protein product: CASSYRTGPQPQHF.

The genes are TRBV14 and TRBJ1-2; the D gene is possibly TRBD1 (6 bases). Deletions cut 5 bases from V and 4 bases from J, with 17 bases between. Germline loops: CDR1 SGHDN, CDR2 FVKESK. This CDR3 spans 15 amino acids. The CDR3 loop is CASSDPRGARYGYTF. The CDR3 DNA reads TGTGCCAGCAGCGACCCTCGGGGGGCCCGCTATGGCTACACCTTC.

The chain joins TRBV2 to TRBJ2-2; 13 nucleotides match TRBD2. The CDR3 spans 16 residues. Trimming removed 6 bases from V and 7 bases from J; junction bases left unmatched: 8. Germline CDR1 and CDR2: SNHLY and FYNNEI. The CDR3 here is CASSPLAGGSNGELFF. DNA of the CDR3: TGTGCCAGCAGCCCACTAGCGGGGGGGAGTAACGGGGAGCTGTTTTTT. Combining the CDR3 with reference TRBV2 and TRBJ2-2 gives the whole variable domain EPEVTQTPSHQVTQMGQEVILRCVPISNHLYFYWYRQILGQKVEFLVSFYNNEISEKSEIFDDQFSVERPDGSNFTLKIRSTKLEDSAMYFCASSPLAGGSNGELFFGEGSRLTVL.

This sequence joins TRBV7-9 and TRBJ2-7; 7 bases align to TRBD1. Germline loops: CDR1 SEHNR, CDR2 FQNEAQ (reference sequence). V shed 5 bases and J 3 bases; nucleotides not matched to a gene: 7. CDR3 length: 14 residues. The CDR3 sequence is CASSLRDRYYEQYF. Written as DNA, the CDR3 is TGTGCCAGCAGCCTGAGGGACAGATACTACGAGCAGTACTTC.

V gene TRBV6-1 combines with J gene TRBJ2-2, with TRBD1 matching over 8 bases. The germline V gene has CDR1 MNHNS and CDR2 SASEGT. The CDR3 covers 14 residues. V lost 1 base, J lost 8 bases, and 3 bases stayed unmatched. The DNA of the CDR3 is TGTGCCAGCAGTGAAGTTCAGGGGGCTGGGGAGCTGTTTTTT. Its protein is CASSEVQGAGELFF.

V and J are TRBV6-5 and TRBJ1-2; D possibly corresponds to TRBD1 (5 bases). V was trimmed by 6 bases and J by 8 bases, leaving 19 bases between them. CDR3 length: 14 amino acids. CDR1 and CDR2 from the germline V gene are MNHEY and SVGAGI. CDR3 residues: CASSRTGPTGGYTF. For the CDR3, the DNA is TGTGCCAGCAGCCGAACAGGACCGACGGGCGGCTACACCTTC.

The genes are TRBV6-1 and TRBJ1-1; D not certain. The CDR3 is 11 amino acids. V was shortened by 3 bases and J by 8 bases, with 7 bases between the two germline ends. Germline CDR1 is MNHNS and CDR2 is SASEGT. The CDR3 DNA reads as TGTGCCAGCAGTGATGCAGTGGAAGCTTTCTTT. It is translated as CASSDAVEAFF.

V and J are TRBV6-6 and TRBJ1-1, with TRBD1 as a possible D gene (6 bases). Germline CDR1 MNHNY, CDR2 SVGAGI (reference sequence). CDR3 length: 14 residues. V was cut by 2 bases and J by 4 bases, with 11 bases left in between. The chain's CDR3 is CASSYGTLSTEAFF. CDR3 DNA sequence: TGTGCCAGCAGTTACGGGACATTGAGCACTGAAGCTTTCTTT.

The chain recombines TRBV14 with TRBJ1-2; TRBD1 is a possible D gene (5 bases). The CDR3 loop spans 17 amino acids. Germline CDR1 SGHDN, CDR2 FVKESK. V was trimmed by 4 bases and J by 4 bases, leaving 22 bases between them. This CDR3 reads CASSLTPNAGQRYGYTF. CDR3 bases: TGTGCCAGCAGCCTCACTCCAAATGCAGGGCAGCGCTATGGCTACACCTTC.

The chain links TRBV7-2 to TRBJ1-2, with TRBD1 matching 10 bases. V was clipped by 4 bases and J by 8 bases; unmatched bases: 7. This CDR3 contains 14 residues. Germline values: CDR1 SGHTA, CDR2 FQGNSA. The CDR3 region is CASSSRDRGYGYTF. In DNA form, the CDR3 reads TGTGCCAGCAGCTCTAGGGACAGGGGCTACGGCTACACCTTC.

This chain uses TRBV3-1 (or the pseudogene TRBV3-2) with TRBJ2-1, with 9 bases matching TRBD1. The CDR3 spans 19 residues. V shed 0 bases, J shed 7 bases, and the junction held 16 bases outside the gene matches. CDR1 is LGHDT, CDR2 YNNKEL, per germline (reference sequence). In DNA form, the CDR3 reads TGTGCCAGCAGCCAAGATGACCAAGGCGCCGGACAGGGGTCGAATGAGCAGTTCTTC. It specifies CASSQDDQGAGQGSNEQFF.

This rearrangement joins TRBV7-9 to TRBJ1-3; D gene unclear. V gave up 2 bases and J gave up 0 bases, with 5 bases separating them. Looked up from germline, CDR1 is SEHNR and CDR2 is FQNEAQ (reference sequence). The CDR3 spans 14 residues. In DNA, the CDR3 is TGTGCCAGCAGCTTATTTATCTCTGGAAACACCATATATTTT. This encodes CASSLFISGNTIYF.

The gene calls are TRBV5-1 and TRBJ1-1; D gene ambiguous. V was shortened by 4 bases and J by 6 bases, with 7 bases between the two germline ends. The CDR3 sequence is 11 residues long. Per germline, CDR1 SGHRS and CDR2 YFSETQ. CDR3 nucleotide sequence: TGCGCCAGCAGCATTACGGCTGAAGCTTTCTTT. This gives the protein CASSITAEAFF.

V gene TRBV5-5 combines with J gene TRBJ2-5; 7 bases match TRBD1. With V trimmed by 4 bases and J by 8 bases, 11 bases remained unmatched. The CDR3 consists of 14 residues. Germline CDR1 and CDR2: SGHKS and YYEKEE (reference sequence). CDR3 protein: CASSGTEQSPTQYF. CDR3 DNA: TGTGCCAGCAGCGGGACAGAGCAAAGTCCAACCCAGTACTTC.

V and J are TRBV18 and TRBJ1-1; no clear D gene. The CDR3 runs 13 residues. Germline loops: CDR1 KGHSH, CDR2 LQKENI. V shed 3 bases and J shed 11 bases, with 16 bases lying between them. CDR3 loop: CASSPERQAVAFF. The CDR3 DNA sequence: TGTGCCAGCTCACCCGAGAGGCAAGCTGTGGCTTTCTTT.

The CDR3 sequence is CASSYGRGEKLFF. CDR3 DNA sequence: TGTGCCAGCAGCTACGGGAGGGGTGAAAAACTGTTTTTT. The rearrangement uses TRBV12-3 or TRBV12-4 and TRBJ1-4, with D possibly matching TRBD1 (5 bases). The CDR3 consists of 13 residues. V shed 6 bases and J shed 7 bases, with 12 bases lying between them.

The chain links TRBV11-2 to TRBJ2-3; 9 bases align to TRBD1. CDR3 length: 16 amino acids. V lost 5 bases and J lost 3; bases outside the gene matches: 9. The V gene's germline CDR1 is SGHAT and CDR2 FQNNGV. As DNA, the CDR3 is TGTGCCAGCAGCAGTGGGACAGGGAGGGGTACAGATACGCAGTATTTT. Amino acids: CASSSGTGRGTDTQYF.

The chain is built from TRBV3-1 (or the pseudogene TRBV3-2) and TRBJ2-1, with D possibly being TRBD2 (5 bases). Germline CDR1 LGHDT, CDR2 YNNKEL (reference sequence). The V and J ends lost 4 bases and 2 bases respectively, with 12 bases between them. This CDR3 has 15 amino acids. CDR3 DNA: TGTGCCAGCAGCCGGACTGGCGGAACCTACAATGAGCAGTTCTTC. Its translation: CASSRTGGTYNEQFF.